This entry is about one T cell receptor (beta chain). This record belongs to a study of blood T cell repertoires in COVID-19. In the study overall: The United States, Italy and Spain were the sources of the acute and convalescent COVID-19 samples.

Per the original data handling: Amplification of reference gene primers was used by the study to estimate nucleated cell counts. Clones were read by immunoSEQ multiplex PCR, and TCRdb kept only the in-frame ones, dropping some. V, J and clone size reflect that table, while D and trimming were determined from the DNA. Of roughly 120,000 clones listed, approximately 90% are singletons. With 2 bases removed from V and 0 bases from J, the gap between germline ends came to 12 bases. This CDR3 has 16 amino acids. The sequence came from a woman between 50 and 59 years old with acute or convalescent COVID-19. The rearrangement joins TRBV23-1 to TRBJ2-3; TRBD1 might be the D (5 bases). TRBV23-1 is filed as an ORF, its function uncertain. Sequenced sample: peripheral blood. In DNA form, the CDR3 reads TGCGCCAGCAGTCAAGGAGCAGGGTCTAGCACAGATACGCAGTATTTT. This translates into CASSQGAGSSTDTQYF.